The 27 T cell receptor beta chains presented below share a single source sample, sequenced in a study of blood T cell repertoires in COVID-19. Measured with immunoSEQ multiplex PCR; TCRdb has only the in-frame clones, and not every one. Here the sample spans 150,000 to 200,000 clones, approximately 86% being singletons. What was sequenced was peripheral blood. The receptors shown here come from a man aged 60 to 75 with acute or convalescent COVID-19.

Only one count was recorded for this clone. This chain connects TRBV7-2 to TRBJ2-7; D possibly corresponds to TRBD1 (5 bases). The CDR3 contains 13 residues. Trimming stripped 3 bases from V and 2 bases from J, with 8 bases between. CDR1 is SGHTA and CDR2 is FQGNSA in the germline V gene. The CDR3 DNA follows: TGTGCCAGCAGCTTGGACAAAACCTACGAGCAGTACTTC. This translates into CASSLDKTYEQYF.

V and J are TRBV29-1 and TRBJ1-1; weak D call: TRBD1 (5 bases). Germline values: CDR1 SQVTM, CDR2 ANQGSEA. Between the trimmed V and J ends, which lost 3 bases and 0 bases, there was a span of 11 bases. This CDR3 contains 14 residues. CDR3 protein: CSVDRRGMNTEAFF. The DNA for the CDR3 is TGCAGCGTTGATCGCCGGGGGATGAACACTGAAGCTTTCTTT.

The rearrangement uses TRBV5-1 and TRBJ2-5, with a tentative D call TRBD1 (6 bases). The CDR3 loop spans 15 amino acids. Between the trimmed V and J ends, which lost 2 bases and 4 bases, there was a span of 15 bases. Per germline, CDR1 SGHRS and CDR2 YFSETQ. CDR3 sequence (DNA): TGCGCCAGCAGCTTCAGCCAGGGGACGGGAGAGACCCAGTACTTC. Translated, it gives CASSFSQGTGETQYF. The full variable domain, with the rest looked up from reference TRBV5-1 and TRBJ2-5, is KAGVTQTPRYLIKTRGQQVTLSCSPISGHRSVSWYQQTPGQGLQFLFEYFSETQRNKGNFPGRFSGRQFSNSRSEMNVSTLELGDSALYLCASSFSQGTGETQYFGPGTRLLVL.

The rearrangement links TRBV19 to TRBJ2-7; 10 bases map to TRBD2. The CDR3 consists of 14 residues. V was pared by 5 bases and J by 3 bases, with 4 bases of the junction left unmatched. Looked up from germline, CDR1 is LNHDA and CDR2 is SQIVND (reference sequence). Here the CDR3 reads CASSWTSGDYEQYF. The CDR3 DNA follows: TGTGCCAGTAGTTGGACTAGCGGTGACTACGAGCAGTACTTC.

The chain joins TRBV7-2 to TRBJ2-1; 8 bases line up with TRBD1. From germline, CDR1 is SGHTA and CDR2 FQGNSA. The trim removed 5 bases at V and 6 bases at J, leaving 3 bases unmatched. This CDR3 region has 13 residues. The CDR3 region is CASSVDRGNEQFF. The DNA of the CDR3 is TGTGCCAGCAGCGTAGACAGGGGCAATGAGCAGTTCTTC.

The chain recombines TRBV11-3 with TRBJ2-7; D not certain. Trimming took off 7 bases at V and 9 bases at J, with 19 bases between the two ends. The CDR3 length is 13 residues. The germline CDR1 and CDR2 sequences are SGHNT and YENEEA. This CDR3 reads CASKESELRGQYF. In DNA form, the CDR3 reads TGTGCCAGCAAGGAGAGCGAATTACGAGGGCAGTACTTC. Drawing the rest from reference TRBV11-3 and TRBJ2-7, the complete variable domain is EAGVVQSPRYKIIEKKQPVAFWCNPISGHNTLYWYLQNLGQGPELLIRYENEEAVDDSQLPKDRFSAERLKGVDSTLKIQPAELGDSAVYLCASKESELRGQYFGPGTRLTVT.

The chain links TRBV5-1 to TRBJ2-7, with 13 bases matching TRBD2. V shed 4 bases and J 2 bases; nucleotides not matched to a gene: 9. In germline, CDR1 is SGHRS, CDR2 YFSETQ. This CDR3 is built from 17 residues. Here the CDR3 reads CASSPRLAGGFTYEQYF. CDR3 DNA sequence: TGCGCCAGCAGCCCGCGACTAGCGGGAGGTTTTACCTACGAGCAGTACTTC. The whole variable domain, remainder taken from reference TRBV5-1 and TRBJ2-7, is KAGVTQTPRYLIKTRGQQVTLSCSPISGHRSVSWYQQTPGQGLQFLFEYFSETQRNKGNFPGRFSGRQFSNSRSEMNVSTLELGDSALYLCASSPRLAGGFTYEQYFGPGTRLTVT.

This clone showed up just a few times. The chain links TRBV29-1 to TRBJ1-2, with a tentative D call TRBD1 (6 bases). Germline loops: CDR1 SQVTM, CDR2 ANQGSEA. CDR3 size: 14 residues. With 7 bases removed from V and 2 bases from J, the gap between germline ends came to 17 bases. CDR3 loop: CSALDTGTNYGYTF. Here the CDR3 DNA reads TGCAGCGCCTTGGACACCGGGACAAACTATGGCTACACCTTC.

This chain links TRBV7-2 with TRBJ2-1, with a possible D match to TRBD2 (6 bases). Per the germline V gene, CDR1 is SGHTA and CDR2 is FQGNSA. Trimming removed 6 bases from V and 3 bases from J, with 15 bases in between. The CDR3 extends over 15 amino acids. The CDR3 spells CASRADLARYNEQFF. For the CDR3, the DNA is TGTGCCAGCAGGGCCGATCTAGCGCGCTACAATGAGCAGTTCTTC.

The chain carries TRBV7-3 and TRBJ1-3; D is unclear. The CDR3 contains 13 residues. V shed 5 bases and J shed 8 bases, with 13 bases lying between them. Looked up from germline, CDR1 is SGHTA and CDR2 is FQGTGA. The CDR3 reads CASSRYPGDTIYF. The CDR3 coding sequence is TGTGCCAGCAGCCGTTACCCGGGTGACACCATATATTTT.

This clone occurred once. The rearrangement uses TRBV27 and TRBJ1-6, with D possibly matching TRBD1 (6 bases). V was cut by 4 bases and J by 7 bases, with 17 bases left in between. Germline values: CDR1 MNHEY, CDR2 SMNVEV (reference sequence). CDR3 length: 16 amino acids. The CDR3 protein is CASSSTTGFSNSPLHF. The CDR3 nucleotides read TGTGCCAGCAGTTCCACGACAGGATTTTCGAATTCACCCCTCCACTTT.

The rearrangement joins TRBV24-1 to TRBJ1-5, with 10 bases lining up with TRBD1. CDR3 length: 17 amino acids. V shed 2 bases and J 3 bases; nucleotides not matched to a gene: 6. CDR1 and CDR2 (germline): KGHDR, SFDVKD. CDR3 in amino acids: CATSDSRTGGFNQPQHF. CDR3 in DNA: TGTGCCACCAGTGATTCCAGGACAGGGGGGTTCAATCAGCCCCAGCATTTT.

The chain is built from TRBV7-9 and TRBJ1-1; no firm D call. Germline assignment: CDR1 SEHNR and CDR2 FQNEAQ (reference sequence). V was cut by 4 bases and J by 5 bases, with 11 bases left in between. CDR3 length: 13 amino acids. The CDR3 is CASSSQERTEAFF. CDR3 nucleotide sequence: TGTGCCAGCAGCTCCCAGGAACGGACTGAAGCTTTCTTT.

The chain employs TRBV7-9 and TRBJ2-3, with D unclear. Trimming stripped 6 bases from V and 4 bases from J, with 8 bases between. CDR1 is SEHNR and CDR2 is FQNEAQ in the germline V gene (reference sequence). This CDR3 is 12 amino acids long. Here the CDR3 DNA reads TGTGCCAGCAGTACGGCGGCAGATACGCAGTATTTT. Translated, it gives CASSTAADTQYF.

In this sample, this clone turned up once. This rearrangement joins TRBV29-1 to TRBJ1-1; tentatively, D is TRBD1 (5 bases). The CDR3 loop spans 12 amino acids. V lost 7 bases and J lost 2, with 11 bases in between. CDR1 and CDR2 from the germline V gene are SQVTM and ANQGSEA. CDR3 sequence (DNA): TGCAGCGGACTGACAGTTAACACTGAAGCTTTCTTT. Its translation: CSGLTVNTEAFF.

The chain couples TRBV7-9 to TRBJ2-1; 10 bases are shared with TRBD2. Germline V lookup: CDR1 SEHNR, CDR2 FQNEAQ (reference sequence). The CDR3 spans 16 residues. J was trimmed by 3 bases and V by 1 base; bases with no gene match: 3. CDR3 in DNA: TGTGCCAGCAGCTTAGTATGGACTAGCGGCTACAATGAGCAGTTCTTC. It specifies CASSLVWTSGYNEQFF.

The chain joins TRBV6-1 to TRBJ1-6; TRBD1 might be the D (5 bases). Germline CDR1 is MNHNS and CDR2 is SASEGT. Trimming removed 0 bases at V and 5 bases at J, with 8 bases between. The CDR3 totals 15 residues. The CDR3 region has the DNA TGTGCCAGCAGTGAAGCGGGACTAGATAATTCACCCCTCCACTTT. This sequence encodes CASSEAGLDNSPLHF.

V and J are TRBV19 and TRBJ2-2; 9 positions agree with TRBD1. J gave up 2 bases and V 8 bases, and 6 bases lay outside the gene matches. Germline values: CDR1 LNHDA, CDR2 SQIVND (reference sequence). The CDR3 spans 15 residues. The CDR3 DNA follows: TGTGCCAGTTCGGACAGGGGCGGTAACACCGGGGAGCTGTTTTTT. Protein product: CASSDRGGNTGELFF.

The gene calls are TRBV2 and TRBJ2-1, with 11 nucleotides matching TRBD1. The germline gives CDR1 SNHLY, CDR2 FYNNEI. The CDR3 has 15 amino acids. The V segment lost 7 bases and the J segment 7 bases; nucleotides outside the gene matches: 9. This chain's CDR3 is CASIFGGTGGNEQFF. CDR3 DNA sequence: TGTGCCAGCATCTTTGGAGGGACAGGGGGGAATGAGCAGTTCTTC.

This clone was counted only a few times. The chain carries TRBV3-1 (or the pseudogene TRBV3-2) and TRBJ1-4; D unresolved. CDR3 size: 14 residues. V shed 1 base and J shed 11 bases, with 14 bases lying between them. Germline CDR1 LGHDT, CDR2 YNNKEL (reference sequence). DNA for the CDR3: TGTGCCAGCAGCCAAGGCCTGCGAGTGGAGAAACTGTTTTTT. It translates to CASSQGLRVEKLFF.

This sequence joins TRBV5-1 and TRBJ1-1, with 11 bases identical to TRBD1. Looked up from germline, CDR1 is SGHRS and CDR2 is YFSETQ. Trimming took 4 bases from V and 4 from J; bases not matched to a gene: 6. This CDR3 contains 15 residues. Written as DNA, the CDR3 is TGCGCCAGCAGCCCGGACAGGGGGCTTGTCACTGAAGCTTTCTTT. Protein product: CASSPDRGLVTEAFF.

This clone was seen only once. The chain joins TRBV7-8 to TRBJ2-1; 7 bases align to TRBD1. CDR3 length: 16 residues. Germline V gene data show CDR1 as SGHVS and CDR2 as FQNEAQ. Trimming took 5 bases from V and 3 from J; bases not matched to a gene: 10. For the CDR3, the DNA is TGTGCCAGCAGCCCCTTTGGGGGACAGAACTACAATGAGCAGTTCTTC. Encoded protein: CASSPFGGQNYNEQFF.

This chain uses TRBV2 with TRBJ2-1, with D tentatively TRBD1 (5 bases). The length of the CDR3 is 16 residues. Trimming shortened V by 2 bases and J by 2 bases, and 13 bases separated the two germline ends. Germline loops: CDR1 SNHLY, CDR2 FYNNEI. The chain's CDR3 is CASSERQSYTYNEQFF. CDR3 nucleotides: TGTGCCAGCAGTGAAAGACAGTCCTATACCTACAATGAGCAGTTCTTC.

The J gene is TRBJ2-7, the V gene TRBV6-5, with 7 bases that match TRBD1. The CDR3 extends over 14 amino acids. Germline CDR1 MNHEY, CDR2 SVGAGI. V shed 6 bases, J shed 3 bases, and the junction held 8 bases outside the gene matches. The chain's CDR3 is CASRLERTGYEQYF. CDR3 in DNA: TGTGCCAGCAGACTGGAGAGGACAGGCTACGAGCAGTACTTC.

This clone was detected only once. The V and J genes are TRBV6-5 and TRBJ1-5; D may be TRBD1 (6 bases). CDR3 size: 12 residues. CDR1 is MNHEY, CDR2 SVGAGI, per germline. V was pared by 8 bases and J by 6 bases, with 11 bases between. The DNA of the CDR3 is TGTGCCAGCGGACTGGGGGCTCAGCCCCAGCATTTT. This encodes CASGLGAQPQHF.

The V gene is TRBV28, the J gene TRBJ1-1; D is unresolved. Per the germline V gene, CDR1 is MDHEN and CDR2 is SYDVKM. V lost 3 bases and J lost 1, with 6 bases in between. CDR3 size: 13 residues. CDR3 DNA sequence: TGTGCCAGCAGTTTGAGTGGGAACACTGAAGCTTTCTTT. As protein: CASSLSGNTEAFF.

This rearrangement joins TRBV10-3 to TRBJ2-1, with D maybe TRBD1 (5 bases). This CDR3 contains 15 residues. Germline CDR1 reads ENHRY; CDR2 reads SYGVKD. Trimming removed 5 bases at V and 0 bases at J, with 11 bases between. The DNA of the CDR3 is TGTGCCATCAGTCCGAAGGGGCTCTCCTACAATGAGCAGTTCTTC. Its translation is CAISPKGLSYNEQFF.